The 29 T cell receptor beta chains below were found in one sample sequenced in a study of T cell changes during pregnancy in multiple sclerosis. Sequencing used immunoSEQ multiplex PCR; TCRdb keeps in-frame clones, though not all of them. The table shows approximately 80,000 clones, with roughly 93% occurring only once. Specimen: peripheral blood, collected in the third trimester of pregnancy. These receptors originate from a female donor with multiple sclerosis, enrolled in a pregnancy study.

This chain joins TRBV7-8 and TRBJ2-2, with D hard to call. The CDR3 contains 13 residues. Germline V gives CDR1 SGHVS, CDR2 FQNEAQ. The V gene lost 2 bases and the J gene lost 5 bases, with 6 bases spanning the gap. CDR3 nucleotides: TGTGCCAGCAGCTTAAGAGAAACCGGGGAGCTGTTTTTT. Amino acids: CASSLRETGELFF.

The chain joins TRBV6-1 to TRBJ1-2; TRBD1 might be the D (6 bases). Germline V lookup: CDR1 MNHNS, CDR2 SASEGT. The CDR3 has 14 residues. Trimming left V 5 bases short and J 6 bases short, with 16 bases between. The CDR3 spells CASSLTQGSDGYTF. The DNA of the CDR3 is TGTGCCAGCAGTTTAACCCAGGGGAGCGATGGCTACACCTTC.

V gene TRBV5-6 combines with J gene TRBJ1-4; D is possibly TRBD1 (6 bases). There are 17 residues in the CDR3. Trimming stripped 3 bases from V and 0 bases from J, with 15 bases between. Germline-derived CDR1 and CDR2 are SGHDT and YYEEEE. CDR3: CASSWGLKPATNEKLFF. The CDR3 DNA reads TGTGCCAGCAGCTGGGGGCTGAAACCGGCAACTAATGAAAAACTGTTTTTT.

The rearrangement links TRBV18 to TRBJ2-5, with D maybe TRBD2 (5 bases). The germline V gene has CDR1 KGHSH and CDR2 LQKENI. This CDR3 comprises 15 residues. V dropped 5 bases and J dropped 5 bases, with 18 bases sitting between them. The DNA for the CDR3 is TGTGCCAGCTCAGGGAGTAGAGACCCAAGGGAGACCCAGTACTTC. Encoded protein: CASSGSRDPRETQYF.

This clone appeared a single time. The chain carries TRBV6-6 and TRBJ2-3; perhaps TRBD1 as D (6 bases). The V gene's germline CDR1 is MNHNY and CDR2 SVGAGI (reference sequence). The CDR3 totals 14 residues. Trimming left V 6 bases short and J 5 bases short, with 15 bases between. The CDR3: CASSRGQEGDTQYF. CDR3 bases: TGTGCCAGCAGCAGGGGCCAAGAGGGAGATACGCAGTATTTT.

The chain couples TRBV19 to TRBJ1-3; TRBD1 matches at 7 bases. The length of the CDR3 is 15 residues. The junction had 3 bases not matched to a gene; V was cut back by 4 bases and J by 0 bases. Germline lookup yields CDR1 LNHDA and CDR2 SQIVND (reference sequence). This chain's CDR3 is CASSTTGSSGNTIYF. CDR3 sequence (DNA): TGTGCCAGTAGTACGACAGGGAGCTCTGGAAACACCATATATTTT.

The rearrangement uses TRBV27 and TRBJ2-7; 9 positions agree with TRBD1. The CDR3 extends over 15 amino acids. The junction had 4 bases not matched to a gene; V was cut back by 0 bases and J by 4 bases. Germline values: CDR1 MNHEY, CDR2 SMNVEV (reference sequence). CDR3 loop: CASSLSRTGAYEQYF. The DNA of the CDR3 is TGTGCCAGCAGTTTATCGAGGACAGGGGCGTACGAGCAGTACTTC.

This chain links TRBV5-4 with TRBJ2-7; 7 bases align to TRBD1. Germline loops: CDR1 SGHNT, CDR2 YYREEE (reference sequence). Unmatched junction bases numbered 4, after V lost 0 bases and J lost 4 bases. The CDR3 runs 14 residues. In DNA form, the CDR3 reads TGTGCCAGCAGCTTGGACAGGGGCCAATACGAGCAGTACTTC. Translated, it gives CASSLDRGQYEQYF.

The CDR3 nucleotides are TGTGCCAGCAGTTACTCGGGACAGGGGAGAGGCGGGCAGTTCTTC. It yields the protein CASSYSGQGRGGQFF. V gene TRBV6-5 combines with J gene TRBJ2-1; 10 nucleotides match TRBD1. In germline, CDR1 is MNHEY, CDR2 SVGAGI. CDR3 size: 15 residues. The junction had 8 bases not matched to a gene; V was cut back by 0 bases and J by 12 bases.

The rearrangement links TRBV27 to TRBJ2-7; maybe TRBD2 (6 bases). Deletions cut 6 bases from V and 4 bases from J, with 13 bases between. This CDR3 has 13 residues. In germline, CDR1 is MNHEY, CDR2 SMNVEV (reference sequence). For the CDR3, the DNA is TGTGCCAGCAGCCACCCGGGGGATTACGAGCAGTACTTC. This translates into CASSHPGDYEQYF.

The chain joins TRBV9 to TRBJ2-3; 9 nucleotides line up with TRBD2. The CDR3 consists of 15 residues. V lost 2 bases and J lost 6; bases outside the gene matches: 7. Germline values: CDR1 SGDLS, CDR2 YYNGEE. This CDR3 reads CASSVSGGSLDTQYF. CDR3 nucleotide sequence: TGTGCCAGCAGCGTTAGCGGGGGCTCCCTGGATACGCAGTATTTT.

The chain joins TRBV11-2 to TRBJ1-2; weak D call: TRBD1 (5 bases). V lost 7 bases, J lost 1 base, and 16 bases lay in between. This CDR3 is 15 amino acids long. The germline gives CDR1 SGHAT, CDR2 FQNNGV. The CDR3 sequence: CASTSRGDLNYGYTF. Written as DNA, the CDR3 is TGTGCCAGCACTTCTCGGGGGGATCTTAACTATGGCTACACCTTC.

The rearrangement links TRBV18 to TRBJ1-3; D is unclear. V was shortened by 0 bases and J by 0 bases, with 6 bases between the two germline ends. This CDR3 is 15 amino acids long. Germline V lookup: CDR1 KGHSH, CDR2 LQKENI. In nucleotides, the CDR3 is TGTGCCAGCTCACCACCGGCAAGCTCTGGAAACACCATATATTTT. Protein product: CASSPPASSGNTIYF.

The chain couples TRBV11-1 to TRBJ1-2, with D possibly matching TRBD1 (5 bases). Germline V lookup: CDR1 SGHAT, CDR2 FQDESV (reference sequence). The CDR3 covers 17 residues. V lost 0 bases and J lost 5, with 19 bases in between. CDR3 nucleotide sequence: TGTGCCAGCAGCTTAGCCGCGGAAGATGGGGCTGGATATGGCTACACCTTC. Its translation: CASSLAAEDGAGYGYTF.

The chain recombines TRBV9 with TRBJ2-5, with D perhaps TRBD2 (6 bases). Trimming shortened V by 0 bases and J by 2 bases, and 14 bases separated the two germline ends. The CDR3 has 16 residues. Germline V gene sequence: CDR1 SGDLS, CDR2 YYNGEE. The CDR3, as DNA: TGTGCCAGCAGCGTAGGGCGGGGTGGGAGACAAGAGACCCAGTACTTC. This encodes CASSVGRGGRQETQYF.

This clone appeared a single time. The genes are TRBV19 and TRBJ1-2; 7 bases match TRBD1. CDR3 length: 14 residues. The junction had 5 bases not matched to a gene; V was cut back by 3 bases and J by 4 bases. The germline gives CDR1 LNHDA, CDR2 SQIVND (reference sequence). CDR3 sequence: CASSMSGQAYGYTF. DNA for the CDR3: TGTGCCAGTAGTATGTCAGGACAGGCCTATGGCTACACCTTC.

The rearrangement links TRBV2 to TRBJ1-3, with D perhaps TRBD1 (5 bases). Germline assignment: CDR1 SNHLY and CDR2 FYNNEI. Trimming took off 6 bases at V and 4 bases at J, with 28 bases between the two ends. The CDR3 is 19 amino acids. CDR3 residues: CASRGPHGGPSPAGNTIYF. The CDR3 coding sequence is TGTGCCAGCAGAGGCCCTCACGGGGGACCCTCGCCCGCGGGAAACACCATATATTTT.

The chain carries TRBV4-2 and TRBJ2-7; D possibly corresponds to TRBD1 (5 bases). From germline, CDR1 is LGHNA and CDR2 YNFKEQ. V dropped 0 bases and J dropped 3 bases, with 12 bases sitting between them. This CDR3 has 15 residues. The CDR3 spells CASSQESLGLYEQYF. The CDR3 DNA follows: TGTGCCAGCAGCCAAGAGTCTCTGGGGCTCTACGAGCAGTACTTC.

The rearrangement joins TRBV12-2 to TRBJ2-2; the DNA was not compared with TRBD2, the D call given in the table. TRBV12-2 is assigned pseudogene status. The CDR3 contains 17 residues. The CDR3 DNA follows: TGTGCAAGTCGCTTAGTAAGACTAGCGGCGAACACCGGGGAGCTGTTTTTT. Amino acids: CASRLVRLAANTGELFF.

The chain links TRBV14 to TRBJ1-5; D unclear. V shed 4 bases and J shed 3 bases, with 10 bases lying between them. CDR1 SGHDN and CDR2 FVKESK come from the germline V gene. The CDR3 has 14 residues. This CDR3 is CASSLSGYNQPQHF. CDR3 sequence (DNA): TGTGCCAGCAGCCTTTCCGGTTACAATCAGCCCCAGCATTTT.

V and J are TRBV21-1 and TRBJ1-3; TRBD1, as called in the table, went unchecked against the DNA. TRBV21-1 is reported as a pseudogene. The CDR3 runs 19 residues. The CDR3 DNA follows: TGTGCCAGCAGCAAAGCTGCGGGTCCAGGGGGCCTTTCTGGAAACACCATATATTTT. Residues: CASSKAAGPGGLSGNTIYF.

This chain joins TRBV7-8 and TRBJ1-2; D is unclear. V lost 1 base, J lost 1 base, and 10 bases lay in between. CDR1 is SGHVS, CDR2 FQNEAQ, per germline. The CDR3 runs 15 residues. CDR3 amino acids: CASSLGAGGNYGYTF. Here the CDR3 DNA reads TGTGCCAGCAGCTTAGGTGCAGGTGGTAACTATGGCTACACCTTC.

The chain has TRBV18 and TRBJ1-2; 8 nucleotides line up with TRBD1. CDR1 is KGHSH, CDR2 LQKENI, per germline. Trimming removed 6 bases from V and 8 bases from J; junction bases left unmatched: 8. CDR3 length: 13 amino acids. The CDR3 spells CASSPQDRGGYTF. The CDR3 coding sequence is TGTGCCAGCTCCCCCCAAGACAGGGGAGGCTACACCTTC.

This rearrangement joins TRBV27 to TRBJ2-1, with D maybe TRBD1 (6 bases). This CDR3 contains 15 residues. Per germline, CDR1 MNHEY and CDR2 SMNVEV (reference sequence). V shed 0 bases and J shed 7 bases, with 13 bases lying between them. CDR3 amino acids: CASSLSSDRWNEQFF. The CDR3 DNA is TGTGCCAGCAGTTTATCTTCGGACAGATGGAATGAGCAGTTCTTC.

CDR3 coding DNA: TGTGCCAGCAGTGCCGACACATCTGGAAACACCATATATTTT. Amino acids: CASSADTSGNTIYF. The chain joins TRBV2 to TRBJ1-3; no clear D gene. Trimming stripped 4 bases from V and 1 base from J, with 8 bases between. Germline CDR1 SNHLY, CDR2 FYNNEI. This CDR3 has 14 residues. Full variable domain (rest looked up from reference TRBV2 and TRBJ1-3): EPEVTQTPSHQVTQMGQEVILRCVPISNHLYFYWYRQILGQKVEFLVSFYNNEISEKSEIFDDQFSVERPDGSNFTLKIRSTKLEDSAMYFCASSADTSGNTIYFGEGSWLTVV.

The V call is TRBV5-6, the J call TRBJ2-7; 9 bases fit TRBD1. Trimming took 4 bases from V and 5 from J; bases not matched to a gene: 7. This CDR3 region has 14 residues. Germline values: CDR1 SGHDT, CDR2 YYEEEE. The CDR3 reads CASSLGQGVHEQYF. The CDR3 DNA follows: TGTGCCAGCAGCCTGGGACAGGGAGTCCACGAGCAGTACTTC.

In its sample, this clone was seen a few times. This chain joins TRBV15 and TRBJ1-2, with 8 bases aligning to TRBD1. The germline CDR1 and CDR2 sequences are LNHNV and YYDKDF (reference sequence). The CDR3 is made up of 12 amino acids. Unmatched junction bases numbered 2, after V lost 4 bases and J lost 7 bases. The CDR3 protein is CATSTDRAGYTF. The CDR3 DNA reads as TGTGCCACCAGCACGGACAGGGCTGGCTACACCTTC.

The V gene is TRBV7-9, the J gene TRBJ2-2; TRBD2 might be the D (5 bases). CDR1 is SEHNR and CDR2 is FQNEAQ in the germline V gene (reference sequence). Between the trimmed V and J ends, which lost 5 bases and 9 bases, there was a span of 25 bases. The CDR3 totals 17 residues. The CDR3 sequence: CASSPQPGLTSSRELFF. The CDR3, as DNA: TGTGCCAGCAGCCCACAACCAGGACTCACGAGTTCCAGGGAGCTGTTTTTT.

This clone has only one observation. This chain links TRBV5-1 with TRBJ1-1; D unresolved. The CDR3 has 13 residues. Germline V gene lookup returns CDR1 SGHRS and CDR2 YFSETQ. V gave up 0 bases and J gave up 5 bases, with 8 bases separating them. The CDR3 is CASSLASGTEAFF. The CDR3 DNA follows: TGCGCCAGCAGCTTGGCCTCGGGTACTGAAGCTTTCTTT. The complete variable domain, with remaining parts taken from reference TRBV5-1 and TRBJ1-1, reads KAGVTQTPRYLIKTRGQQVTLSCSPISGHRSVSWYQQTPGQGLQFLFEYFSETQRNKGNFPGRFSGRQFSNSRSEMNVSTLELGDSALYLCASSLASGTEAFFGQGTRLTVV.